This T cell receptor beta chain was sequenced during a study of blood T cells in healthy people across ages. Sample-barcoded 5' priming and a J-beta primer mix drove a second PCR of roughly 6 to 12 cycles. From the 5' RACE reads, TCRdb called clonotypes with MiXCR, one entry per CDR3 protein. The sample has some 1.4 million distinct CDR3 sequences; 42% are singletons. V lost 4 bases and J 2 bases, leaving 13 bases between the germline ends. The length of the CDR3 is 15 residues. Germline V gives CDR1 SGHKS, CDR2 YYEKEE (reference sequence). The sequence was collected from a woman between 18 and 30 years old in good health. Sequencing was carried out using blood. The rearrangement links TRBV5-5 to TRBJ2-1; D possibly corresponds to TRBD2 (5 bases). The CDR3 reads CASSPDGGTYNEQFF. In DNA form, the CDR3 reads TGTGCCAGCAGCCCGGACGGAGGAACCTACAATGAGCAGTTCTTC.